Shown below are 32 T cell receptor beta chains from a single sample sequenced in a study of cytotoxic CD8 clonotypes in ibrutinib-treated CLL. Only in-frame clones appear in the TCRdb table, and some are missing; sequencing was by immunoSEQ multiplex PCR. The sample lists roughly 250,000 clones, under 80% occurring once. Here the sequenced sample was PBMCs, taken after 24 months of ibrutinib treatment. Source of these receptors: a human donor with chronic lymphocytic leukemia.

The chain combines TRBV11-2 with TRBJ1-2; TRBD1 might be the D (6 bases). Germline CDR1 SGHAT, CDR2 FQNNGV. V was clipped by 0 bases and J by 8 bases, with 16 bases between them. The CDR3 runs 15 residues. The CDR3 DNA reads TGTGCCAGCAGCTTAGATATGGCAGGGGTGGAGGGCTACACCTTC. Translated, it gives CASSLDMAGVEGYTF.

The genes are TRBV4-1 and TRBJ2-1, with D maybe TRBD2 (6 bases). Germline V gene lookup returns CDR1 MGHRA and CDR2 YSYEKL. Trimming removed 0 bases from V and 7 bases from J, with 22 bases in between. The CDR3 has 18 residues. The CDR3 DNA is TGCGCCAGCAGCCAAGAAAGCCTTCGTATCGGGAGTAGAAATGAGCAGTTCTTC. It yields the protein CASSQESLRIGSRNEQFF.

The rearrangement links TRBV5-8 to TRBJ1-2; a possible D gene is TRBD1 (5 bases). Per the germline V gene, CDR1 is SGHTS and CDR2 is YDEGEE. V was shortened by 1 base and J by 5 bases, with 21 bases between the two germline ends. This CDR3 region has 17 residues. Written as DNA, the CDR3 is TGTGCCAGCAGCTTGACATCGATTCCAGGGATTCTGTATGGCTACACCTTC. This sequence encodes CASSLTSIPGILYGYTF.

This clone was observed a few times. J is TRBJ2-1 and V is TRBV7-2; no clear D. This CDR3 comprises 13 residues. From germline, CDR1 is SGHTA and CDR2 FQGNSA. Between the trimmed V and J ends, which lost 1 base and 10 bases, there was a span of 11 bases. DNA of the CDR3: TGTGCCAGCAGCTTAGGCGGTTTTAAGGAGCAGTTCTTC. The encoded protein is CASSLGGFKEQFF.

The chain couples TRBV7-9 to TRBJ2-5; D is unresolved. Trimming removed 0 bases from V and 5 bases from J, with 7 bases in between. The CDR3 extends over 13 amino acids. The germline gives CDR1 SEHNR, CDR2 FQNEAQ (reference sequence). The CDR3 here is CASSLAPPETQYF. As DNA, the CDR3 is TGTGCCAGCAGCTTAGCCCCCCCGGAGACCCAGTACTTC. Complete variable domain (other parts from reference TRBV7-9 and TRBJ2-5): DTGVSQNPRHKITKRGQNVTFRCDPISEHNRLYWYRQTLGQGPEFLTYFQNEAQLEKSRLLSDRFSAERPKGSFSTLEIQRTEQGDSAMYLCASSLAPPETQYFGPGTRLLVL.

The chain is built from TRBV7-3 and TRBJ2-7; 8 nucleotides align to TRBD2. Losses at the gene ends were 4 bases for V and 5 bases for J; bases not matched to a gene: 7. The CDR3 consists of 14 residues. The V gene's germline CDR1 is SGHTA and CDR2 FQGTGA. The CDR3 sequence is CASSWGTSSNEQYF. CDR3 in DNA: TGTGCCAGCAGCTGGGGGACTAGTTCCAACGAGCAGTACTTC. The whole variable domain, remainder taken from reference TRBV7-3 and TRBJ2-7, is GAGVSQTPSNKVTEKGKYVELRCDPISGHTALYWYRQSLGQGPEFLIYFQGTGAADDSGLPNDRFFAVRPEGSVSTLKIQRTERGDSAVYLCASSWGTSSNEQYFGPGTRLTVT.

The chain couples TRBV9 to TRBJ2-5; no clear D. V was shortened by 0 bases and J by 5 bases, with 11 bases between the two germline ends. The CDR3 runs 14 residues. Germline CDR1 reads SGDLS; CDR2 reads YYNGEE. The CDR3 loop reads CASSVAPFMETQYF. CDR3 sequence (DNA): TGTGCCAGCAGCGTAGCACCGTTCATGGAGACCCAGTACTTC. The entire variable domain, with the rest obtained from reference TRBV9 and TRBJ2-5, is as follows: DSGVTQTPKHLITATGQRVTLRCSPRSGDLSVYWYQQSLDQGLQFLIQYYNGEERAKGNILERFSAQQFPDLHSELNLSSLELGDSALYFCASSVAPFMETQYFGPGTRLLVL.

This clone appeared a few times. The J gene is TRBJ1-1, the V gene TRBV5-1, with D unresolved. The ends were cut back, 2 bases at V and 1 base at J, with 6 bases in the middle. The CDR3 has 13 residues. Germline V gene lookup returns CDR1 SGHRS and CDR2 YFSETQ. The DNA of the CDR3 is TGCGCCAGCAGCTTTACCGAGAACACTGAAGCTTTCTTT. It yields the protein CASSFTENTEAFF.

The CDR3 region is CASSSKPPPSYNEQFF. The CDR3, as DNA: TGTGCCAGTAGCTCAAAACCCCCTCCATCCTACAATGAGCAGTTCTTC. This chain connects TRBV19 to TRBJ2-1; D ambiguous. V was clipped by 6 bases and J by 1 base, with 16 bases between them. CDR3 length: 16 residues. Germline V gene lookup returns CDR1 LNHDA and CDR2 SQIVND (reference sequence). The whole variable domain, filled in from reference TRBV19 and TRBJ2-1, reads DGGITQSPKYLFRKEGQNVTLSCEQNLNHDAMYWYRQDPGQGLRLIYYSQIVNDFQKGDIAEGYSVSREKKESFPLTVTSAQKNPTAFYLCASSSKPPPSYNEQFFGPGTRLTVL.

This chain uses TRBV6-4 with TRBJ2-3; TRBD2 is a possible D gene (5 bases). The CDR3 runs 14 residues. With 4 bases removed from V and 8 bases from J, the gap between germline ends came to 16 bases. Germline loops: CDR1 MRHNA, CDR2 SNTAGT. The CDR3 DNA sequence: TGTGCCAGCAGTGGCTCCCCTGGTGCGGGTACGCAGTATTTT. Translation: CASSGSPGAGTQYF.

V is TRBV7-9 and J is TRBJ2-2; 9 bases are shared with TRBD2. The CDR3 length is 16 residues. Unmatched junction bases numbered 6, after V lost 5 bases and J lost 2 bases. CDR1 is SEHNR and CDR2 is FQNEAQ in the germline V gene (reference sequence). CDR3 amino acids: CASSHQREANTGELFF. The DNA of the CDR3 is TGTGCCAGCAGCCACCAGCGGGAGGCAAACACCGGGGAGCTGTTTTTT.

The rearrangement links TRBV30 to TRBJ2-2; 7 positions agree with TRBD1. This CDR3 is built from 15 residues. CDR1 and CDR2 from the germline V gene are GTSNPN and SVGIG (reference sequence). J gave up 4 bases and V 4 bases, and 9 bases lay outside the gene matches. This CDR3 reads CAWTPGQLITGELFF. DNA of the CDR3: TGTGCCTGGACCCCGGGACAGCTTATCACCGGGGAGCTGTTTTTT.

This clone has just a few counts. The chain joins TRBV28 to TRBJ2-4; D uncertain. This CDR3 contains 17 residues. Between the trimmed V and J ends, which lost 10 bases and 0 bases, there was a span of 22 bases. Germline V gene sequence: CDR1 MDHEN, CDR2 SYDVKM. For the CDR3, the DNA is TGTGCCACCCTTCCACTCAGAGAATCCTTAGCCAAAAACATTCAGTACTTC. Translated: CATLPLRESLAKNIQYF.

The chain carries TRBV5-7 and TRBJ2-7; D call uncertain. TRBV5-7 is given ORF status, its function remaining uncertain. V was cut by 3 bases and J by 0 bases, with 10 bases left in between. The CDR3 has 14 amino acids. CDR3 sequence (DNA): TGTGCCAGCAGCTGCCGACCTTGCTCCTACGAGCAGTACTTC. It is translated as CASSCRPCSYEQYF.

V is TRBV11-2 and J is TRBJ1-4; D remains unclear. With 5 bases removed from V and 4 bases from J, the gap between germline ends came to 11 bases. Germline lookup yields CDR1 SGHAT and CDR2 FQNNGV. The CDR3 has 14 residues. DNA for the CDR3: TGTGCCAGCAGCGTATCTATGGGTAATGAAAAACTGTTTTTT. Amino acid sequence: CASSVSMGNEKLFF. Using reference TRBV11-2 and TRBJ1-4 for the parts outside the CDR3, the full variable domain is EAGVAQSPRYKIIEKRQSVAFWCNPISGHATLYWYQQILGQGPKLLIQFQNNGVVDDSQLPKDRFSAERLKGVDSTLKIQPAKLEDSAVYLCASSVSMGNEKLFFGSGTQLSVL.

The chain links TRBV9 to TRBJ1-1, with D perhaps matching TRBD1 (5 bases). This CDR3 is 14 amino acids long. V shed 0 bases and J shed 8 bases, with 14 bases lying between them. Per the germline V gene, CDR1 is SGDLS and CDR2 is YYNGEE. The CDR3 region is CASSVDGQRAEAFF. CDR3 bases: TGTGCCAGCAGCGTAGACGGACAACGCGCCGAAGCTTTCTTT.

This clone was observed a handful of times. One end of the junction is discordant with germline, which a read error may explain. As DNA, the CDR3 is TGTGCCAGCAGCATCGTTGGATACGTAGACTTC. Its translation: CASSIVGYVDF. V is TRBV5-6 and J is TRBJ2-7; no firm D call. CDR3 size: 11 residues. Germline loops: CDR1 SGHDT, CDR2 YYEEEE.

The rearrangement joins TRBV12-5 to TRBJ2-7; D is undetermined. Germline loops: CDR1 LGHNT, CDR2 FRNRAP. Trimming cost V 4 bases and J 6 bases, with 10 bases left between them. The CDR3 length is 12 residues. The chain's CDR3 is CASGSRFGEQYF. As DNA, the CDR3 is TGTGCTAGTGGTTCCCGGTTTGGCGAGCAGTACTTC.

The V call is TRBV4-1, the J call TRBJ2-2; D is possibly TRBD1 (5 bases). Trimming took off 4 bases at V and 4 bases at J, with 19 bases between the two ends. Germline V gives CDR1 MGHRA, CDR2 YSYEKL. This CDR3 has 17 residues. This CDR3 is CASSRLLRARTTGELFF. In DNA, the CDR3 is TGCGCCAGCAGCCGCCTCCTCAGGGCGCGAACCACCGGGGAGCTGTTTTTT.

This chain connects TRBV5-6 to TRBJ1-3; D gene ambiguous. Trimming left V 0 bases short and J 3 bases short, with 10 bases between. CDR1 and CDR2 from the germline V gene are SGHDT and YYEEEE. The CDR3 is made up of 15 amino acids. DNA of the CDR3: TGTGCCAGCAGCTTGGCAACGTTGGATGGAAACACCATATATTTT. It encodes CASSLATLDGNTIYF.

The CDR3 region is CASSRQIANYGYTF. Written as DNA, the CDR3 is TGTGCCAGCAGCCGACAAATAGCTAACTATGGCTACACCTTC. The chain couples TRBV7-2 to TRBJ1-2; no firm D call. Germline V gives CDR1 SGHTA, CDR2 FQGNSA. The CDR3 is 14 residues long. The germline V and J ends were trimmed by 5 bases and 0 bases, with 10 bases remaining between them.

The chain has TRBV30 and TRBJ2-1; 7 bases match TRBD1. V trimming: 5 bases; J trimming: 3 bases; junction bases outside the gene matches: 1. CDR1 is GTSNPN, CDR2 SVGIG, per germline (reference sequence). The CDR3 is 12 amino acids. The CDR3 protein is CAWGQDYNEQFF. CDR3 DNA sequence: TGTGCCTGGGGACAGGACTACAATGAGCAGTTCTTC.

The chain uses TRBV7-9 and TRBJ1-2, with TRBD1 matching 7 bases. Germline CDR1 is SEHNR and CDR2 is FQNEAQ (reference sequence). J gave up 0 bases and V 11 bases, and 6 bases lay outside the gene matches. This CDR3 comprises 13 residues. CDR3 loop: CARWDRANYGYTF. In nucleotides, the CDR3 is TGTGCCCGATGGGACAGAGCTAACTATGGCTACACCTTC.

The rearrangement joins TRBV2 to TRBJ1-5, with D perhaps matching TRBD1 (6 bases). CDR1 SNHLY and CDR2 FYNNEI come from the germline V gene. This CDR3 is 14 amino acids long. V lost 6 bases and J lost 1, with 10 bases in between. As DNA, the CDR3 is TGTGCCAGCAGGCCCAGGGGAAGCAATCAGCCCCAGCATTTT. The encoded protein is CASRPRGSNQPQHF. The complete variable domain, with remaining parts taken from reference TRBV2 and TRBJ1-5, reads EPEVTQTPSHQVTQMGQEVILRCVPISNHLYFYWYRQILGQKVEFLVSFYNNEISEKSEIFDDQFSVERPDGSNFTLKIRSTKLEDSAMYFCASRPRGSNQPQHFGDGTRLSIL.

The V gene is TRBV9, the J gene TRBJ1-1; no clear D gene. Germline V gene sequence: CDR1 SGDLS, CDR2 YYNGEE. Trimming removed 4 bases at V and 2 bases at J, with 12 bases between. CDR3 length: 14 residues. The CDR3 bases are TGTGCCAGCAGCCCCGACGGGTTCAACACTGAAGCTTTCTTT. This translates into CASSPDGFNTEAFF.

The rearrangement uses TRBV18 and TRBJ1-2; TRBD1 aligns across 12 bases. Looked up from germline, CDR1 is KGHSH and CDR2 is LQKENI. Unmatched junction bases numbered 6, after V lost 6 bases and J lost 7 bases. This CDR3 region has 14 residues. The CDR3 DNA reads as TGTGCCAGCTCCCCCGGGACAGGGGGCTCTGGCTACACCTTC. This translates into CASSPGTGGSGYTF.

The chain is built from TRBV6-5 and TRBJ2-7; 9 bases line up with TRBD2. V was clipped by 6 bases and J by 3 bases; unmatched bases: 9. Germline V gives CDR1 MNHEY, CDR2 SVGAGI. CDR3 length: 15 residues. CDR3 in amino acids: CASRELTSGGYEQYF. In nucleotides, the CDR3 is TGTGCCAGCAGGGAGTTGACTAGCGGAGGCTACGAGCAGTACTTC.

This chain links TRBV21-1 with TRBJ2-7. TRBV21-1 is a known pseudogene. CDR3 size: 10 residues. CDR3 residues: CASSIEEQYF. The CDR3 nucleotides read TGTGCCAGCAGCATTGAAGAGCAGTACTTC.

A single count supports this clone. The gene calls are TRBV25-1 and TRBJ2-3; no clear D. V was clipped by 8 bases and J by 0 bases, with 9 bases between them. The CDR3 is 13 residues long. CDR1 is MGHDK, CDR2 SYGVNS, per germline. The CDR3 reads CASGLISTDTQYF. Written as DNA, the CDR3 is TGTGCCAGCGGTCTGATCAGCACAGATACGCAGTATTTT.

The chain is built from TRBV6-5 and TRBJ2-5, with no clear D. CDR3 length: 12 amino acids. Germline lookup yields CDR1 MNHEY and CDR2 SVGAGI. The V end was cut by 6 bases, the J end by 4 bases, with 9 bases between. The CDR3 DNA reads TGTGCCAGCAGAGACTTAGTAGAGACCCAGTACTTC. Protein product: CASRDLVETQYF.

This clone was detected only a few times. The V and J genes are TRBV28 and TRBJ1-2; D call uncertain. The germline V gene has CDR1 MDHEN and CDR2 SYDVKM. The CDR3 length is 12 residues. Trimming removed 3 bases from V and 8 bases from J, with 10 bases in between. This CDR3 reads CASSLTGWGYTF. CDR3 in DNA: TGTGCCAGCAGTTTGACGGGGTGGGGCTACACCTTC.

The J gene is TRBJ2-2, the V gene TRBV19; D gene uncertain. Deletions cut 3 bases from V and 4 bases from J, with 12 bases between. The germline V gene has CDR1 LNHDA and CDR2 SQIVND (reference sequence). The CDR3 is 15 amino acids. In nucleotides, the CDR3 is TGTGCCAGTAGTATGGGTCAGCCCTCCACCGGGGAGCTGTTTTTT. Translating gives CASSMGQPSTGELFF.